Sequencing of this TCR beta chain was carried out in a study of CD8+ T cells in alopecia areata. Whole-study results and caveats: Expanded CD8+ clones among the top 100, as well as scalp clonality, were significantly decreased by tofacitinib.

In germline, CDR1 is PRHDT, CDR2 FYEKMQ (reference sequence). The CDR3 totals 11 residues. Trimming left V 2 bases short and J 5 bases short, with 1 base between. Treatment reported: oral pan-JAK inhibitor, 5-10 mg twice daily. Following extraction, RNA underwent reverse transcription to cDNA, which served as the sequencing template. Some clones are missing from TCRdb's copy, which holds only in-frame ones; the method was immunoSEQ multiplex PCR. The sample carries over 100,000 clones, around 56% recorded once. Note on this clone: Its antigen is undetermined.

V usage is TRBV13 and J usage is TRBJ2-1; D unresolved. Material: CD4+ T cells sorted from blood, obtained at week 4, from a patient treated with tofacitinib. The clonotype comes from a human donor with alopecia areata. Here the CDR3 reads CASSLNNEQFF. The CDR3 region has the DNA TGTGCCAGCAGCTTAAACAATGAGCAGTTCTTC. Filled out from reference TRBV13 and TRBJ2-1, the complete variable domain reads AAGVIQSPRHLIKEKRETATLKCYPIPRHDTVYWYQQGPGQDPQFLISFYEKMQSDKGSIPDRFSAQQFSDYHSELNMSSLELGDSALYFCASSLNNEQFFGPGTRLTVL.